What follows are 15 T cell receptor beta chains derived from one specimen sequenced in a study of T cell responses to AZD1222 COVID-19 vaccine. TCRdb keeps only in-frame clones here, not all; method: immunoSEQ multiplex PCR. This repertoire shows approximately 110,000 clones, about 95% found once; its top ten account for approximately 2.2%. The material was peripheral blood, obtained on day 0 of AZD1222 vaccination. The receptors shown here come from an adult in good health.

The chain uses TRBV27 and TRBJ1-2; D ambiguous. CDR1 and CDR2 from the germline V gene are MNHEY and SMNVEV (reference sequence). CDR3 size: 13 residues. Trimming took 4 bases from V and 7 from J, leaving 13 bases between them. In DNA, the CDR3 is TGTGCCAGCAGTTATACGGATCGGTCTGGCTACACCTTC. Translated: CASSYTDRSGYTF.

The chain is built from TRBV5-1 and TRBJ1-2; D not resolved. Between the trimmed V and J ends, which lost 4 bases and 6 bases, there was a span of 16 bases. Germline V lookup: CDR1 SGHRS, CDR2 YFSETQ. This CDR3 region has 14 residues. The CDR3 sequence: CASSIGVDLDGYTF. In nucleotides, the CDR3 is TGCGCCAGCAGCATCGGGGTAGACCTCGATGGCTACACCTTC.

This chain connects TRBV11-2 to TRBJ1-1, with D possibly TRBD1 on 6 matching bases. Germline CDR1 reads SGHAT; CDR2 reads FQNNGV. The V end was cut by 3 bases, the J end by 0 bases, with 14 bases between. This CDR3 is 16 amino acids long. The CDR3: CASSLGNRAMNTEAFF. CDR3 sequence (DNA): TGTGCCAGCAGCTTGGGTAACAGGGCCATGAACACTGAAGCTTTCTTT.

This clone has just one count. The chain uses TRBV20-1 and TRBJ1-3, with 7 bases fitting TRBD1. The V gene end was trimmed by 3 bases and the J gene end by 0 bases; junction bases not matched to a gene: 5. Germline CDR1 is DFQATT and CDR2 is SNEGSKA (reference sequence). The CDR3 runs to 15 residues. The CDR3 protein is CSASLGQISGNTIYF. CDR3 nucleotides: TGCAGTGCTAGTTTGGGACAGATCTCTGGAAACACCATATATTTT.

The V and J genes are TRBV27 and TRBJ2-2; D not resolved. CDR3 length: 15 amino acids. Trimming took 7 bases from V and 5 from J, leaving 17 bases between them. The germline V gene encodes CDR1 MNHEY and CDR2 SMNVEV (reference sequence). CDR3 loop: CASKSELGWTGELFF. The CDR3 DNA reads as TGTGCCAGCAAGTCGGAGTTGGGTTGGACCGGGGAGCTGTTTTTT.

This sequence joins TRBV7-3 and TRBJ1-1, with D hard to call. CDR3 size: 13 residues. Germline V gene lookup returns CDR1 SGHTA and CDR2 FQGTGA. V lost 4 bases and J lost 3, with 9 bases in between. The CDR3 loop is CASSSEVYTEAFF. The CDR3 DNA is TGTGCCAGCAGCTCGGAGGTGTACACTGAAGCTTTCTTT.

The chain has TRBV15 and TRBJ1-4, with TRBD1 as a possible D gene (5 bases). V lost 0 bases, J lost 7 bases, and 12 bases lay in between. This CDR3 is 15 amino acids long. Germline CDR1 and CDR2: LNHNV and YYDKDF (reference sequence). The CDR3 region is CATSRDPGEVEKLFF. DNA of the CDR3: TGTGCCACCAGCAGAGATCCGGGGGAGGTTGAAAAACTGTTTTTT.

V usage is TRBV6-5 and J usage is TRBJ2-7; D gene ambiguous. CDR1 and CDR2 from the germline V gene are MNHEY and SVGAGI. The CDR3 is made up of 11 amino acids. Trimming stripped 7 bases from V and 3 bases from J, with 7 bases between. The CDR3 loop reads CASTGIYEQYF. As DNA, the CDR3 is TGTGCCAGCACTGGGATCTACGAGCAGTACTTC.

V is TRBV19 and J is TRBJ1-1; 8 bases match TRBD1. V lost 6 bases, J lost 1 base, and 10 bases stayed unmatched. This CDR3 is built from 16 residues. Germline V gene sequence: CDR1 LNHDA, CDR2 SQIVND (reference sequence). CDR3 bases: TGTGCCAGTAGACCTTTCCCAGGGGGCGCGAACACTGAAGCTTTCTTT. Translated: CASRPFPGGANTEAFF. The whole variable domain, remainder taken from reference TRBV19 and TRBJ1-1, is DGGITQSPKYLFRKEGQNVTLSCEQNLNHDAMYWYRQDPGQGLRLIYYSQIVNDFQKGDIAEGYSVSREKKESFPLTVTSAQKNPTAFYLCASRPFPGGANTEAFFGQGTRLTVV.

The genes are TRBV14 and TRBJ1-1; the D is unclear. The CDR3 consists of 15 residues. Trimming took off 0 bases at V and 2 bases at J, with 10 bases between the two ends. Germline V CDR1 and CDR2: SGHDN, FVKESK. CDR3 sequence reads: CASSQDFRRNTEAFF. CDR3 sequence (DNA): TGTGCCAGCAGCCAAGATTTTCGGCGAAACACTGAAGCTTTCTTT.

This sequence joins TRBV6-1 and TRBJ2-2, with D possibly being TRBD2 (6 bases). The V and J ends lost 2 bases and 3 bases respectively, with 10 bases between them. This CDR3 is 15 amino acids long. CDR1 and CDR2 (germline): MNHNS, SASEGT. The CDR3 sequence is CASSEWASDTGELFF. In DNA form, the CDR3 reads TGTGCCAGCAGTGAATGGGCTAGCGACACCGGGGAGCTGTTTTTT.

Regarding this clone: One end of the junction fails to match germline, which may point to a read error. The V gene is TRBV7-7, the J gene TRBJ2-1; TRBD1 is a possible D gene (5 bases). Germline values: CDR1 SSHAT, CDR2 FNYEAQ (reference sequence). The length of the CDR3 is 16 residues. CDR3 in amino acids: CASSWGRGRGNNEQFF. The CDR3 DNA sequence: TGTGCTAGCAGCTGGGGTAGGGGAAGGGGAAACAATGAGCAGTTCTTC.

This clone was seen just once. The genes are TRBV30 and TRBJ1-2, with 9 bases aligning to TRBD1. Germline CDR1 reads GTSNPN; CDR2 reads SVGIG (reference sequence). The CDR3 contains 15 residues. V was clipped by 3 bases and J by 4 bases; unmatched bases: 9. CDR3 sequence reads: CAWRFNRGPPYGYTF. In nucleotides, the CDR3 is TGTGCCTGGAGATTTAACAGGGGGCCTCCCTATGGCTACACCTTC.

The chain links TRBV30 to TRBJ1-3; D is unclear. CDR1 is GTSNPN and CDR2 is SVGIG in the germline V gene (reference sequence). V was shortened by 1 base and J by 3 bases, with 7 bases between the two germline ends. This CDR3 contains 13 residues. This chain's CDR3 is CAWSAACGNTIYF. The CDR3, as DNA: TGTGCCTGGAGTGCAGCCTGTGGAAACACCATATATTTT.

V and J are TRBV2 and TRBJ2-7, with D perhaps matching TRBD1 or TRBD2 (6 bases each). Germline values: CDR1 SNHLY, CDR2 FYNNEI. Trimming shortened V by 8 bases and J by 2 bases, and 13 bases separated the two germline ends. The CDR3 covers 13 residues. Written as DNA, the CDR3 is TGTGCCAGCGGGGGCGGGACCGCCTACGAGCAGTACTTC. Translation gives CASGGGTAYEQYF.